This passage covers 9 T cell receptor beta chains from one sample sequenced in a study of T cells after yellow fever vaccination. TCRdb ran MiXCR on the 5' RACE reads and lists one entry per CDR3 protein. The profile shows about 360,000 distinct CDR3 sequences, approximately 5.7% of them singletons. The sequenced sample was PBMCs, obtained 5 days after the yellow fever booster vaccination. All receptors come from a man aged 25-45 years who received the YFV17D yellow fever vaccine.

This clonotype was counted many times. The rearrangement joins TRBV15 to TRBJ2-4; 7 nucleotides align to TRBD1. V dropped 4 bases and J dropped 4; count of bases not matched to a gene: 4. CDR1 is LNHNV, CDR2 YYDKDF, per germline (reference sequence). CDR3 length equals 14 residues. The chain's CDR3 is CATSTRQGKNIQYF. The CDR3 bases are TGTGCCACCAGCACCCGACAGGGAAAAAACATTCAGTACTTC. Combining the CDR3 with reference TRBV15 and TRBJ2-4 gives the whole variable domain DAMVIQNPRYQVTQFGKPVTLSCSQTLNHNVMYWYQQKSSQAPKLLFHYYDKDFNNEADTPDNFQSRRPNTSFCFLDIRSPGLGDTAMYLCATSTRQGKNIQYFGAGTRLSVL.

This chain links TRBV30 with TRBJ1-1; maybe TRBD1 (5 bases). The CDR3 runs to 13 residues. Trimming shortened V by 3 bases and J by 1 base, and 9 bases separated the two germline ends. Germline values: CDR1 GTSNPN, CDR2 SVGIG (reference sequence). CDR3 in DNA: TGTGCCTGGAGGGGTACAGGGAACACTGAAGCTTTCTTT. Protein sequence: CAWRGTGNTEAFF.

The chain is built from TRBV7-2 and TRBJ2-5, with D tentatively TRBD2 (5 bases). V dropped 1 base and J dropped 1 base, with 10 bases sitting between them. The CDR3 consists of 15 residues. In germline, CDR1 is SGHTA, CDR2 FQGNSA. The CDR3 DNA is TGTGCCAGCAGCTTAGTAGGAGGCTTCCAAGAGACCCAGTACTTC. Protein product: CASSLVGGFQETQYF.

This clonotype has at least ten counts. The chain employs TRBV28 and TRBJ1-1; D may be TRBD1 (5 bases). There are 12 residues in the CDR3. Per germline, CDR1 MDHEN and CDR2 SYDVKM. V was pared by 2 bases and J by 8 bases, with 9 bases between. The CDR3 protein is CASSLPDREAFF. The DNA of the CDR3 is TGTGCCAGCAGTTTACCCGACAGAGAAGCTTTCTTT. The full variable domain, rest sourced from reference TRBV28 and TRBJ1-1, is DVKVTQSSRYLVKRTGEKVFLECVQDMDHENMFWYRQDPGLGLRLIYFSYDVKMKEKGDIPEGYSVSREKKERFSLILESASTNQTSMYLCASSLPDREAFFGQGTRLTVV.

V and J are TRBV29-1 and TRBJ2-5; TRBD2 matches 13 bases. The germline gives CDR1 SQVTM, CDR2 ANQGSEA. Losses at the gene ends were 7 bases for V and 5 bases for J; bases not matched to a gene: 7. The CDR3 is made up of 14 amino acids. The chain's CDR3 is CSGVGLAGMETQYF. CDR3 DNA sequence: TGCAGCGGGGTGGGACTAGCGGGAATGGAGACCCAGTACTTC.

This clonotype showed up just a few times. This sequence joins TRBV28 and TRBJ2-7; either TRBD1 or TRBD2 may supply D (5 bases each). From germline, CDR1 is MDHEN and CDR2 SYDVKM. Between the trimmed V and J ends, which lost 3 bases and 5 bases, there was a span of 8 bases. CDR3 size: 12 residues. In DNA, the CDR3 is TGTGCCAGCAGTTTCTGGGGGAACGAGCAGTACTTC. Translating gives CASSFWGNEQYF.

There are a few counts of this clonotype. The CDR3 sequence: CASSQDKSTTYNEQFF. The DNA for the CDR3 is TGCGCCAGCAGCCAAGATAAGTCGACTACCTACAATGAGCAGTTCTTC. The J gene is TRBJ2-1, the V gene TRBV4-3; perhaps TRBD2 as D (5 bases). CDR3 length: 16 residues. Germline CDR1 LGHNA, CDR2 YSLEER. The V gene lost 0 bases and the J gene lost 2 bases, with 11 bases spanning the gap.

V and J are TRBV20-1 and TRBJ2-2, with D tentatively TRBD2 (6 bases). CDR1 is DFQATT, CDR2 SNEGSKA, per germline (reference sequence). V was clipped by 2 bases and J by 6 bases, with 13 bases between them. CDR3 size: 14 residues. The CDR3 loop reads CSARTGSIAGELFF. CDR3 sequence (DNA): TGCAGTGCTAGAACCGGGAGTATCGCCGGGGAGCTGTTTTTT.

In this sample, this clonotype turned up many times. The chain joins TRBV28 to TRBJ2-7; the D is unclear. The CDR3 length is 12 residues. Trimming shortened V by 5 bases and J by 7 bases, and 12 bases separated the two germline ends. Germline-derived CDR1 and CDR2 are MDHEN and SYDVKM. The CDR3 reads CASSRSLGEQYF. The CDR3 DNA is TGTGCCAGCAGTAGAAGCTTAGGGGAGCAGTACTTC.